Sequencing of this T cell receptor (beta chain) was carried out in a study of cytomegalovirus exposure and HLA in healthy donors. V lost 6 bases, J lost 7 bases, and 9 bases stayed unmatched. CDR1 SNHLY and CDR2 FYNNEI come from the germline V gene. The CDR3 spans 14 residues. The PCR used 60 Vbeta and 13 Jbeta primers. Sequenced by immunoSEQ multiplex PCR; TCRdb stores in-frame clones only, minus some. In the table there are about 210,000 clones, 70% to 90% of which are singletons. The V and J genes are TRBV2 and TRBJ1-2; TRBD1 matches at 9 bases. Specimen: PBMCs. The sequence was obtained from a girl aged 2 to 9 in good health and CMV-seronegative. In nucleotides, the CDR3 is TGTGCCAGCAGGTCGAGGGACAGGGAAGTTGGCTACACCTTC. Its protein is CASRSRDREVGYTF.